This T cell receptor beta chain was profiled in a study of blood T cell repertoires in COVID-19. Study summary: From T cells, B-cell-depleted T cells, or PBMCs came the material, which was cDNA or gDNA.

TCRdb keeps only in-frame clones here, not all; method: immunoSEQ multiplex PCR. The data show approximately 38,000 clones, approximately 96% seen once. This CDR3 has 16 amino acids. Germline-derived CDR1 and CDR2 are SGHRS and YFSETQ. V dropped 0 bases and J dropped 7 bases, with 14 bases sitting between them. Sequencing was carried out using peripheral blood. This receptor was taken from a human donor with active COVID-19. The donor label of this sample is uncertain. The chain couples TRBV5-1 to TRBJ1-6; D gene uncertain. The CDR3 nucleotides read TGCGCCAGCAGCTTGGATTACGGGTCCGAAAATTCACCCCTCCACTTT. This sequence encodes CASSLDYGSENSPLHF.